This T cell receptor beta chain was observed in a study of identical twins. Whole-study findings and limits: Invariant populations such as MAIT and iNKT cells could partly muddle zero-insertion analyses. Models predicted too little out-of-frame TCR alpha sharing in monozygotic twins.

A single record per CDR3 protein comes from TCRdb applying MiXCR to the 5' RACE reads. The data hold about 100,000 distinct CDR3 sequences, with about 5.6% observed a single time. CDR3 size: 14 residues. CDR1 and CDR2 (germline): LNHNV, YYDKDF (reference sequence). The germline V and J ends were trimmed by 1 base and 7 bases, with 10 bases remaining between them. Every one of the donors was a healthy Caucasian. This clonotype was counted many times. Its antigen is still unknown. Sequencing was carried out using memory T cells sorted from blood. V gene TRBV15 combines with J gene TRBJ1-4, with a weak D call TRBD1 (6 bases). The sequence came from a woman aged 45-65 years in good health. The CDR3: CATSRGGGTEKLFF. CDR3 bases: TGTGCCACCAGCAGAGGTGGGGGCACTGAAAAACTGTTTTTT.